This T cell receptor (beta chain) is drawn from a study of blood T cells in healthy people across ages. Combining a sample-barcoded 5' primer with a J-beta primer mix, a second PCR ran for about 6 to 11 cycles. TCRdb re-called the 5' RACE reads with MiXCR, one entry per CDR3 protein. The profile shows about 2 million distinct CDR3 sequences, about 49% of them singletons. V dropped 5 bases and J dropped 1; count of bases not matched to a gene: 10. Germline CDR1 MDHEN, CDR2 SYDVKM. The CDR3 spans 16 residues. This clonotype was obtained from a middle-aged woman in good health. The chain carries TRBV28 and TRBJ2-7; 8 nucleotides align to TRBD1. The sample was blood. CDR3 sequence reads: CASSQPQGARSYEQYF. The CDR3 DNA reads TGTGCCAGCAGTCAACCTCAGGGGGCGCGTTCCTACGAGCAGTACTTC.